This T cell receptor beta chain is from a study of blood T cell repertoires in COVID-19 (TCRdb year 2020). As for the study more broadly: Samples from collaborators originated in the United States, Italy and Spain and spanned both the acute and convalescent phases of COVID-19. The material from the prospective study consisted of cDNA or gDNA derived from T cells, B-cell-depleted T cells, or PBMCs. Deeply sampled blood TCRbeta repertoires from subjects exposed to, actively infected with, or recovered from COVID-19 were included in the dataset. The repertoires were made available in a free public database intended to serve as a resource for research on the immune response to SARS-CoV-2. The samples were drawn from the first 160 participants of the ongoing ImmuneRACE study and from under 1,500 subjects provided by 6 global collaborators. The sample metadata nearly always contained a de-identified subject ID, COVID-19 status, age in years and sex. Where HLA class I and class II types were available, the types were taken from metadata supplied by the sample provider, not from assay-based typing.

A note on this clone: Its binding antigen is unknown. Base quality data are lacking; no much larger clone is found one base away.

The immunoSEQ Assay, a bias-controlled multiplex PCR, was used to amplify TCRbeta CDR3 regions from genomic DNA. The published analysis was carried out like this. Within the assay, amplification of reference gene primers was used to estimate how many nucleated cells each sample contained. Sequence reads were collapsed and filtered to measure the absolute abundance of every unique TCRbeta CDR3 rearrangement. For each sample, productive Simpson clonality was calculated as the square root of Simpson's diversity index over productive rearrangements. The clones in this table, taken by TCRdb from immuneACCESS, are in-frame only. Not every clone is retained; where verified, under half of the shortfall comes from an unresolved V gene, and the cause of the rest is unknown. D and trimming come from the DNA, and the V and J calls and clone size come from that table. Recorded for this sample are some 180,000 clones; around 84% of them occurred a single time. The ten largest clonotypes hold 3% to 3.5% of the sample.

A distance of 10 bases separates the germline ends of V and J, which lose 4 bases and 3 bases respectively. There are 13 amino acids in the CDR3, from cysteine to phenylalanine inclusive. The read is trimmed to its CDR3 DNA, 39 bases read in frame from base 1. As encoded in the germline V gene, CDR1 is SGHDN while CDR2 is FVKESK. Participants in the prospective study were aged roughly 18 to 100 years, lived in 20 to 30 United States geographic areas, and enrolled through a virtual design. In the prospective study, cohorts were assigned on the basis of participant-reported clinical history obtained from a screening survey and a study questionnaire. Exposed participants had been in contact with someone with a PCR-confirmed or clinician-diagnosed COVID-19 case within 2 weeks of study entry. Mobile phlebotomists in the prospective study collected whole blood, serum and a nasopharyngeal or oropharyngeal swab from every participant. Additional blood draws and questionnaires over an approximately 2-month period could optionally be provided by prospective study participants. Before DNA extraction, blood samples from the prospective study were shipped at room temperature or frozen.

The investigation overall reported the following: The quantity of clinical and demographic metadata differed by source and by participant and was supplied without curation.

The sequencing sample was made of PBMCs or T cells enriched from blood (not recorded which). The V and J segments used are TRBV14 and TRBJ2-7; the best D guess is TRBD1, with 6 bases matching. This TCR was recovered from a woman under 40 who had been exposed to COVID-19. In nucleotides, the sequence is TGTGCCAGCAGCCCCAGGGGTAGCTACGAGCAGTACTTC. Translation gives CASSPRGSYEQYF.